The 12 T cell receptor beta chains below come from one sample, sequenced in a study of CD8 T cells in Susac syndrome. With random hexamers, reverse transcription was performed on about 0.5 to 1 ug of RNA. MiXCR was run by TCRdb on the immunoSEQ multiplex PCR reads, yielding one entry per CDR3 protein. This sample carries about 200,000 distinct CDR3 sequences, 90% to 97% of them seen once, and the ten largest clones take around 0.093%. Sample: CD4+ T cells from PBMCs. These receptors all stem from a human donor with multiple sclerosis.

CDR3 sequence reads: CASSQGGAGELFF. CDR3 DNA sequence: TGTGCCAGCAGCCAAGGGGGAGCCGGGGAGCTGTTTTTT. The chain employs TRBV9 and TRBJ2-2, with D possibly TRBD1 on 6 matching bases. Germline V gene data show CDR1 as SGDLS and CDR2 as YYNGEE. V was trimmed by 4 bases and J by 6 bases, leaving 10 bases between them. This CDR3 has 13 amino acids.

This clonotype was counted once. The chain joins TRBV12-3 or TRBV12-4 to TRBJ1-2; D gene unclear. V was clipped by 5 bases and J by 13 bases, with 14 bases between them. The CDR3 has 11 residues. CDR3 in amino acids: CASSLSLLGTF. In nucleotides, the CDR3 is TGTGCCAGCAGTCTATCGCTCCTGGGCACCTTC.

The rearrangement joins TRBV20-1 to TRBJ2-7; TRBD1 is a possible D gene (6 bases). Looked up from germline, CDR1 is DFQATT and CDR2 is SNEGSKA (reference sequence). Trimming took off 1 base at V and 3 bases at J, with 10 bases between the two ends. This CDR3 has 13 amino acids. The CDR3 sequence is CSARAGVGYEQYF. CDR3 bases: TGCAGTGCTAGAGCAGGGGTGGGCTACGAGCAGTACTTC.

The CDR3 DNA is TGCGCCAGCAGCCACTCCCTAGACATTCCTGAAGCTTTCTTT. Its protein product is CASSHSLDIPEAFF. This chain uses TRBV4-3 with TRBJ1-1, with D hard to call. The V end was cut by 3 bases, the J end by 6 bases, with 14 bases between. The CDR3 covers 14 residues. In germline, CDR1 is LGHNA, CDR2 YSLEER.

This chain uses TRBV4-3 with TRBJ2-6, with no clear D. This CDR3 is built from 13 residues. With 4 bases removed from V and 4 bases from J, the gap between germline ends came to 5 bases. Germline V CDR1 and CDR2: LGHNA, YSLEER. DNA of the CDR3: TGCGCCAGCAGCCCACAGGGGGCCAACGTCCTGACTTTC. This encodes CASSPQGANVLTF.

On this clonotype itself: Its ends do not fully match the called genes, so a read error is possible. This sequence joins TRBV6-5 and TRBJ2-7, with D possibly TRBD1 on 6 matching bases. The CDR3 length is 15 residues. Germline CDR1 and CDR2: MNHEY and SVGAGI. For the CDR3, the DNA is TGTGCCAGCAGTTACTCTCGCACAGGGTCCTACGGGCAGTACTTC. It is translated as CASSYSRTGSYGQYF.

V is TRBV20-1 and J is TRBJ2-2; 14 nucleotides line up with TRBD2. Germline CDR1 reads DFQATT; CDR2 reads SNEGSKA (reference sequence). J was trimmed by 7 bases and V by 6 bases; bases with no gene match: 4. This CDR3 is 14 amino acids long. CDR3 in amino acids: CSAGLAGGDGELFF. CDR3 in DNA: TGCAGTGCCGGACTAGCGGGGGGCGACGGGGAGCTGTTTTTT.

This chain joins TRBV11-2 and TRBJ2-3, with 11 bases identical to TRBD1. Germline CDR1 SGHAT, CDR2 FQNNGV. The V gene end was trimmed by 4 bases and the J gene end by 5 bases; junction bases not matched to a gene: 2. The CDR3 is 14 residues long. CDR3 DNA: TGTGCCAGCAGCTCAGGGACAGGGGGAGATACGCAGTATTTT. This codes for CASSSGTGGDTQYF. The complete variable domain, with remaining parts taken from reference TRBV11-2 and TRBJ2-3, reads EAGVAQSPRYKIIEKRQSVAFWCNPISGHATLYWYQQILGQGPKLLIQFQNNGVVDDSQLPKDRFSAERLKGVDSTLKIQPAKLEDSAVYLCASSSGTGGDTQYFGPGTRLTVL.

This sequence joins TRBV5-4 and TRBJ2-3, with no clear D. From germline, CDR1 is SGHNT and CDR2 YYREEE (reference sequence). Deletions cut 4 bases from V and 6 bases from J, with 12 bases between. This CDR3 is built from 13 residues. The DNA for the CDR3 is TGTGCCAGCAGCCCCGCCGGGTCGGATACGCAGTATTTT. Translated: CASSPAGSDTQYF. The whole variable domain, filled in from reference TRBV5-4 and TRBJ2-3, reads ETGVTQSPTHLIKTRGQQVTLRCSSQSGHNTVSWYQQALGQGPQFIFQYYREEENGRGNFPPRFSGLQFPNYSSELNVNALELDDSALYLCASSPAGSDTQYFGPGTRLTVL.

The rearrangement uses TRBV27 and TRBJ1-3; D not resolved. CDR1 is MNHEY, CDR2 SMNVEV, per germline (reference sequence). The CDR3 sequence is 16 residues long. V lost 5 bases and J lost 7, with 21 bases in between. The CDR3 nucleotides read TGTGCCAGCAGTCCACAGACCCCAGGTGGACGGAACACCATATATTTT. Its translation: CASSPQTPGGRNTIYF.

This chain links TRBV5-1 with TRBJ2-1, with D perhaps TRBD1 (5 bases). This CDR3 comprises 13 residues. With 5 bases removed from V and 5 bases from J, the gap between germline ends came to 11 bases. In germline, CDR1 is SGHRS, CDR2 YFSETQ. CDR3 protein: CASRRTRDNEQFF. Written as DNA, the CDR3 is TGCGCCAGCAGGAGGACCAGGGACAATGAGCAGTTCTTC.

This clonotype was picked up one time. The rearrangement links TRBV30 to TRBJ1-3; D remains ambiguous. Germline CDR1 reads GTSNPN; CDR2 reads SVGIG (reference sequence). Trimming stripped 3 bases from V and 0 bases from J, with 9 bases between. This CDR3 spans 14 amino acids. CDR3 coding DNA: TGTGCCTGGAGGAGACCCACCTCTGGAAACACCATATATTTT. Translated, it gives CAWRRPTSGNTIYF.